Listed below are T cell receptor beta chains from one sample, sequenced in a study of blood T cell repertoires in COVID-19. Profiled with immunoSEQ multiplex PCR; TCRdb holds only in-frame clones, not every one. This sample has fewer than 350,000 clones, with 75% to 95% found just once. Sequenced sample: peripheral blood. These receptors were collected from a woman aged 30 to 39 with COVID-19, enrolled during active disease. The CDR3 runs from the conserved cysteine through the conserved F or W. A D gene is named only where the DNA matches it firmly. The size of a clone is reported for some rows only, either as once, few or many, or as a class for expanded clones.

>14|TRBV5-4|TRBD1|.|TRBJ1-1
CASSWDRMNTEAFF
TGTGCCAGCAGCTGGGACAGGATGAACACTGAAGCTTTCTTT
>14|TRBV7-6|TRBD2|.|TRBJ2-7
CASSLGLNSYEQYF
TGTGCCAGCAGCCTGGGACTAAACTCCTACGAGCAGTACTTC
>16|TRBV10-3|TRBD1|few|TRBJ1-5
CAISDLGQASNQPQHF
TGTGCCATCAGTGACCTTGGACAGGCTAGCAATCAGCCCCAGCATTTT
>13|TRBV11-3|.|once|TRBJ2-3
CASSLDRDTTQYF
TGTGCCAGCAGCTTAGACCGGGACACGACGCAGTATTTT
>13|TRBV12-3/TRBV12-4|.|.|TRBJ2-7
CASTLSPPVEQYF
TGTGCCAGCACCCTTAGTCCTCCCGTCGAGCAGTACTTC
>13|TRBV4-1|.|.|TRBJ1-1
CASSQPGETEAFF
TGCGCCAGCAGCCAACCGGGGGAAACTGAAGCTTTCTTT
>20|TRBV7-3|TRBD2|once|TRBJ2-1
CASSLSIAGGTFSSYNEQFF
TGTGCCAGCAGCTTAAGTATAGCGGGAGGTACCTTTAGCTCCTACAATGAGCAGTTCTTC
>14|TRBV19|.|.|TRBJ2-5
CASSAQRVQETQYF
TGTGCCAGTAGTGCTCAGCGGGTGCAAGAGACCCAGTACTTC
>13|TRBV30|.|.|TRBJ1-1
CAWSVLAPTEAFF
TGTGCCTGGAGTGTACTAGCTCCCACTGAAGCTTTCTTT
>13|TRBV19|TRBD1|once|TRBJ1-2
CASSRDRGDGYTF
TGTGCCAGTAGTCGGGACAGGGGAGATGGCTACACCTTC
>13|TRBV5-5|TRBD1|.|TRBJ1-2
CASSSTDRGGYTF
TGTGCCAGCAGCTCGACGGACAGGGGTGGCTACACCTTC
>14|TRBV7-9|.|.|TRBJ2-7
CASSRRDLEYEQYF
TGTGCCAGCAGCCGGCGGGACTTAGAGTACGAGCAGTACTTC
>13|TRBV12-3/TRBV12-4|.|.|TRBJ1-2
CASSFSLNYGYTF
TGTGCCAGCAGTTTCTCCCTAAACTATGGCTACACCTTC
>14|TRBV29-1|TRBD1|.|TRBJ1-5
CSVVTGGPNQPQHF
TGCAGCGTTGTCACAGGGGGCCCCAATCAGCCCCAGCATTTT
>13|TRBV5-1|.|.|TRBJ2-1
CASNLGYGNEQFF
TGCGCCAGCAATCTAGGATATGGCAATGAGCAGTTCTTC
>16|TRBV24-1|.|.|TRBJ2-2
CATSELGQTNTGELFF
TGTGCCACCAGTGAATTAGGACAGACTAACACCGGGGAGCTGTTTTTT
>13|TRBV6-1|.|.|TRBJ1-1
CASSERSHTEAFF
TGTGCCAGCAGTGAACGGTCCCACACTGAAGCTTTCTTT
>14|TRBV6-5|.|.|TRBJ1-2
CASSQTATYYGYTF
TGTGCCAGCAGTCAGACAGCTACATACTATGGCTACACCTTC
>17|TRBV5-4|TRBD1|.|TRBJ1-3
CASSLGGTGLTGNTIYF
TGTGCCAGCAGCTTGGGGGGGACAGGGTTAACTGGAAACACCATATATTTT
>15|TRBV7-2|TRBD1|many|TRBJ2-7
CASSSRDRGLYEQYF
TGTGCCAGCAGCAGCCGGGACAGGGGGCTCTACGAGCAGTACTTC
>14|TRBV5-1|.|.|TRBJ2-7
CASSLDGGFYEQYF
TGCGCCAGCAGCTTGGATGGCGGATTCTACGAGCAGTACTTC
>15|TRBV7-9|.|.|TRBJ2-1
CASSHTGVGGDEQFF
TGTGCCAGCAGCCACACAGGGGTGGGGGGCGATGAGCAGTTCTTC
>16|TRBV28|TRBD2|once|TRBJ2-2
CASSSGRARNTGELFF
TGTGCCAGCAGTTCCGGGAGGGCCCGGAACACCGGGGAGCTGTTTTTT
>15|TRBV15|.|.|TRBJ1-6
CATSRDGAYNSPLHF
TGTGCCACCAGCAGAGATGGGGCGTATAATTCACCCCTCCACTTT
>14|TRBV7-9|.|.|TRBJ1-3
CASSLDSSGNTIYF
TGTGCCAGCAGCTTGGACAGCTCTGGAAACACCATATATTTT
>15|TRBV10-2|.|.|TRBJ2-3
CASSEVVGGTDTQYF
TGCGCCAGCAGCGAAGTCGTCGGAGGGACAGATACGCAGTATTTT
>16|TRBV19|TRBD1|.|TRBJ1-5
CASTATGIGGNQPQHF
TGTGCCAGTACCGCGACAGGGATAGGTGGCAATCAGCCCCAGCATTTT
>16|TRBV4-1|TRBD1|.|TRBJ2-3
CASSQLGQIGTDTQYF
TGCGCCAGCAGCCAGTTGGGACAGATAGGCACAGATACGCAGTATTTT
>12|TRBV29-1|TRBD1|.|TRBJ1-1
CSVGTGGREAFF
TGCAGCGTGGGTACAGGGGGTCGTGAAGCTTTCTTT
>19|TRBV10-3|TRBD2|once|TRBJ2-1
CAISESTGNPSGNRVEQFF
TGTGCCATCAGTGAGTCGACGGGAAATCCTAGCGGGAATCGTGTTGAGCAGTTCTTC
>16|TRBV11-2|TRBD1|.|TRBJ2-7
CASSSPRGIGSYEQYF
TGTGCCAGCAGCTCCCCCAGGGGGATTGGGTCCTACGAGCAGTACTTC
>15|TRBV9|.|.|TRBJ2-7
CASSVGVSEAYEQYF
TGTGCCAGCAGCGTAGGTGTTTCAGAGGCCTACGAGCAGTACTTC
>15|TRBV9|.|.|TRBJ1-1
CASSVDRYFNTEAFF
TGTGCCAGCAGCGTTGACAGGTATTTCAACACTGAAGCTTTCTTT
>11|TRBV20-1|.|.|TRBJ2-3
CSALYTDTQYF
TGCAGTGCCCTGTACACAGATACGCAGTATTTT
>16|TRBV21-1|.|.|TRBJ1-1
CASSKAGGALNTEAFF
TGTGCCAGCAGCAAAGCGGGGGGGGCACTGAACACTGAAGCTTTCTTT
>14|TRBV2|TRBD1|.|TRBJ1-5
CASSWTGEHQPQHF
TGTGCCAGCAGTTGGACAGGGGAGCATCAGCCCCAGCATTTT
>15|TRBV10-1|.|once|TRBJ1-3
CASPDRRSSGNTIYF
TGCGCCAGCCCGGACAGACGTTCCTCTGGAAACACCATATATTTT
>11|TRBV30|.|.|TRBJ1-1
CAWSVQKEAFF
TGTGCCTGGAGTGTACAGAAAGAAGCTTTCTTT
>11|TRBV29-1|.|.|TRBJ2-1
CSVPWANEQFF
TGCAGCGTCCCTTGGGCAAATGAGCAGTTCTTC
>16|TRBV5-4|TRBD2|.|TRBJ2-5
CASSSRTSGGRETQYF
TGTGCCAGCAGCTCCCGAACTAGCGGGGGCAGGGAGACCCAGTACTTC
>18|TRBV4-1|TRBD1|.|TRBJ1-1
CASSFKPGQGSASTEAFF
TGCGCCAGCAGCTTCAAACCGGGACAGGGGTCTGCTAGCACTGAAGCTTTCTTT
>17|TRBV27|TRBD1|once|TRBJ1-1
CASSPRQGPPLPTEAFF
TGTGCCAGCAGTCCACGACAGGGACCCCCTCTGCCCACTGAAGCTTTCTTT
>16|TRBV4-1|TRBD1|.|TRBJ1-5
CASSQGQGGIHQPQHF
TGCGCCAGCAGCCAAGGCCAGGGGGGTATTCATCAGCCCCAGCATTTT
>13|TRBV6-5|.|.|TRBJ1-1
CASSSTVDTEAFF
TGTGCCAGCAGCTCCACGGTCGACACTGAAGCTTTCTTT
>14|TRBV14|.|.|TRBJ1-2
CASSQEGGGYGYTF
TGTGCCAGCAGCCAAGAGGGAGGGGGCTATGGCTACACCTTC
>15|TRBV6-5|.|few|TRBJ1-1
CASSYSVAANTEAFF
TGTGCCAGCAGTTACTCCGTCGCGGCGAACACTGAAGCTTTCTTT
>14|TRBV6-5|TRBD1|.|TRBJ1-1
CASSRDRVNTEAFF
TGTGCCAGCAGTCGGGACAGGGTGAACACTGAAGCTTTCTTT
>14|TRBV2|.|.|TRBJ2-7
CATAVTRYTYEQYF
TGTGCCACCGCAGTGACTCGATACACCTACGAGCAGTACTTC
>15|TRBV5-4|.|.|TRBJ2-3
CASSPSALSTDTQYF
TGTGCCAGCAGCCCCAGCGCTCTGAGCACAGATACGCAGTATTTT
>14|TRBV5-4|TRBD2|.|TRBJ2-5
CASSLLSGGGPQYF
TGTGCCAGCAGCTTGCTGAGCGGGGGTGGGCCCCAGTACTTC
>15|TRBV4-1|.|.|TRBJ1-4
CASSPPRRVEEKLFF
TGCGCCAGCAGCCCCCCCAGGAGGGTAGAGGAAAAACTGTTTTTT
>13|TRBV5-4|TRBD1|.|TRBJ1-1
CASSLYRGTEAFF
TGTGCCAGCAGCTTGTACAGGGGCACTGAAGCTTTCTTT
>13|TRBV30|.|.|TRBJ1-1
CAWSVDMNTEAFF
TGTGCCTGGAGTGTCGACATGAACACTGAAGCTTTCTTT